This T cell receptor (beta chain) was captured in a study of blood T cells in healthy people across ages. This CDR3 region has 14 residues. CDR1 SGHDT and CDR2 YYEEEE come from the germline V gene. A second PCR of roughly 7 to 11 cycles used a sample-barcoded 5' primer and a J-beta primer mix. Each TCR beta cDNA got a 12-nucleotide random molecular identifier. TCRdb analysed the 5' RACE reads with MiXCR anew, one entry per CDR3 protein. The sample has about 1,400,000 distinct CDR3 sequences, 59% seen once. The rearrangement links TRBV5-6 to TRBJ2-5, with D possibly matching TRBD1 (6 bases). Gene TRBJ2-7 matches the end of the DNA better, so the J call may be wrong. Sequenced material: blood. The clonotype comes from a man between 18 and 29 years old in good health. This CDR3 reads CASSLTGRDYEQYF. The CDR3 bases are TGTGCCAGCAGCTTGACAGGGAGAGACTACGAGCAGTACTTC.